Listed here are 30 T cell receptor beta chains from one sample, sequenced in a study of T cell changes during pregnancy in multiple sclerosis. Method: immunoSEQ multiplex PCR; TCRdb's copy keeps in-frame clones and lacks some. The table records around 130,000 clones, about 96% of them present only once. The sequencing used peripheral blood, collected after pregnancy. The receptors derive from a female donor with multiple sclerosis, enrolled in a pregnancy study.

The J gene is TRBJ1-1, the V gene TRBV5-4, with 9 bases identical to TRBD1. V lost 3 bases to trimming and J lost 7 bases; unmatched junction nucleotides: 10. This CDR3 is built from 15 residues. In germline, CDR1 is SGHNT, CDR2 YYREEE (reference sequence). CDR3 in amino acids: CASSSPGQGMSEAFF. In DNA form, the CDR3 reads TGTGCCAGCAGCTCTCCGGGACAGGGTATGAGTGAAGCTTTCTTT.

This sequence joins TRBV19 and TRBJ2-1, with TRBD1 identical over 7 bases. Per the germline V gene, CDR1 is LNHDA and CDR2 is SQIVND (reference sequence). The CDR3 consists of 16 residues. V shed 5 bases, J shed 0 bases, and the junction held 7 bases outside the gene matches. The CDR3 spells CASSPPGQPSYNEQFF. For the CDR3, the DNA is TGTGCCAGTAGTCCCCCGGGACAGCCCTCCTACAATGAGCAGTTCTTC. The variable domain in full, completed from reference TRBV19 and TRBJ2-1, reads DGGITQSPKYLFRKEGQNVTLSCEQNLNHDAMYWYRQDPGQGLRLIYYSQIVNDFQKGDIAEGYSVSREKKESFPLTVTSAQKNPTAFYLCASSPPGQPSYNEQFFGPGTRLTVL.

The V gene is TRBV18, the J gene TRBJ2-5; TRBD2 matches at 11 bases. Germline CDR1 and CDR2: KGHSH and LQKENI. This CDR3 has 19 residues. The trim removed 2 bases at V and 2 bases at J, leaving 13 bases unmatched. In nucleotides, the CDR3 is TGTGCCAGCTCACCAATGACTAGCGGGGCTCCCAGCCCACAAGAGACCCAGTACTTC. Translated: CASSPMTSGAPSPQETQYF.

This chain links TRBV6-5 with TRBJ2-1; a possible D gene is TRBD1 (6 bases). Per germline, CDR1 MNHEY and CDR2 SVGAGI. V gave up 6 bases and J gave up 7 bases, with 10 bases separating them. The CDR3 spans 12 residues. In nucleotides, the CDR3 is TGTGCCAGCAGGCGAACAGGGAATGAGCAGTTCTTC. Translation gives CASRRTGNEQFF.

J is TRBJ2-5 and V is TRBV9; D may be TRBD1 (5 bases). V was pared by 0 bases and J by 5 bases, with 5 bases between. Germline-derived CDR1 and CDR2 are SGDLS and YYNGEE. The CDR3 is 12 amino acids. CDR3 in DNA: TGTGCCAGCAGCGTAGCAGGGGAGACCCAGTACTTC. This codes for CASSVAGETQYF.

V gene TRBV9 combines with J gene TRBJ2-7; 7 bases fit TRBD2. J gave up 3 bases and V 2 bases, and 14 bases lay outside the gene matches. This CDR3 comprises 17 residues. Germline CDR1 reads SGDLS; CDR2 reads YYNGEE. CDR3 nucleotides: TGTGCCAGCAGCGTGTCCCCGGGGGAGGGTCCCCTCTACGAGCAGTACTTC. It translates to CASSVSPGEGPLYEQYF.

CDR3: CASSAHSGGSYNEQFF. The CDR3 DNA is TGTGCCAGCAGCGCCCACAGCGGTGGCTCCTACAATGAGCAGTTCTTC. The rearrangement links TRBV5-4 to TRBJ2-1, with a tentative D call TRBD2 (5 bases). V lost 4 bases and J 0 bases, leaving 14 bases between the germline ends. In germline, CDR1 is SGHNT, CDR2 YYREEE (reference sequence). This CDR3 contains 16 residues.

V gene TRBV15 combines with J gene TRBJ2-1; the match to TRBD2 covers 9 bases. Germline CDR1 is LNHNV and CDR2 is YYDKDF (reference sequence). Unmatched junction bases numbered 2, after V lost 1 base and J lost 4 bases. The CDR3 has 15 residues. CDR3 sequence (DNA): TGTGCCACCAGCAGAGGGACTAGCGAATACAATGAGCAGTTCTTC. It yields the protein CATSRGTSEYNEQFF.

The CDR3 DNA reads as TGTGCCAGCAGTTTCAACCGGGACATCGCCTACGAGCAGTACTTC. Its protein product is CASSFNRDIAYEQYF. V is TRBV6-5 and J is TRBJ2-7; D is possibly TRBD1 (6 bases). V was trimmed by 4 bases and J by 2 bases, leaving 15 bases between them. Germline lookup yields CDR1 MNHEY and CDR2 SVGAGI. This CDR3 is 15 amino acids long.

The V gene is TRBV2, the J gene TRBJ2-7, with 9 bases identical to TRBD2. The junction had 10 bases not matched to a gene; V was cut back by 2 bases and J by 5 bases. The CDR3 runs to 16 residues. CDR1 and CDR2 (germline): SNHLY, FYNNEI. The CDR3: CASSEQMAGGLHEQYF. DNA for the CDR3: TGTGCCAGCAGTGAACAAATGGCGGGAGGGCTCCACGAGCAGTACTTC.

The genes are TRBV27 and TRBJ2-7; 8 bases fit TRBD1. Germline CDR1 MNHEY, CDR2 SMNVEV (reference sequence). V trimming: 6 bases; J trimming: 5 bases; junction bases outside the gene matches: 9. The length of the CDR3 is 14 residues. The CDR3 region has the DNA TGTGCCAGCAGAGACTACAGGGGGGTTAACGAGCAGTACTTC. Its translation: CASRDYRGVNEQYF.

The gene calls are TRBV5-4 and TRBJ2-5; TRBD2 aligns across 13 bases. Germline assignment: CDR1 SGHNT and CDR2 YYREEE (reference sequence). The length of the CDR3 is 18 residues. J gave up 5 bases and V 4 bases, and 14 bases lay outside the gene matches. In DNA form, the CDR3 reads TGTGCCAGCAGCCGAGGGGGAACTAGCGGGAGGGGTTTTGAGACCCAGTACTTC. This sequence encodes CASSRGGTSGRGFETQYF.

J is TRBJ2-1 and V is TRBV29-1; possibly TRBD2 for D (6 bases). Germline V gives CDR1 SQVTM, CDR2 ANQGSEA. The CDR3 runs 16 residues. V shed 3 bases and J shed 2 bases, with 17 bases lying between them. The CDR3: CSVDRGSGSAYNEQFF. For the CDR3, the DNA is TGCAGCGTTGATCGGGGGAGCGGTTCCGCCTACAATGAGCAGTTCTTC.

This chain joins TRBV5-1 and TRBJ2-5; 11 bases agree with TRBD2. Trimming took 1 base from V and 2 from J; bases not matched to a gene: 10. This CDR3 region has 18 residues. Germline CDR1 and CDR2: SGHRS and YFSETQ. The DNA for the CDR3 is TGCGCCAGCAGCTTGATAAGCGGGACTAGCGGATTTCAAGAGACCCAGTACTTC. It is translated as CASSLISGTSGFQETQYF.

The CDR3 DNA reads as TGTGCCAGCAGCTTAGAGCCAGGGTTGTATCAGCCCCAGCATTTT. Its protein is CASSLEPGLYQPQHF. J is TRBJ1-5 and V is TRBV7-2, with TRBD1 as a possible D gene (5 bases). The V and J ends lost 1 base and 5 bases respectively, with 12 bases between them. Germline V gives CDR1 SGHTA, CDR2 FQGNSA. The CDR3 consists of 15 residues.

V and J are TRBV28 and TRBJ2-7; 10 nucleotides match TRBD1. V trimming: 7 bases; J trimming: 0 bases; junction bases outside the gene matches: 6. CDR3 length: 15 amino acids. The V gene's germline CDR1 is MDHEN and CDR2 SYDVKM. CDR3 residues: CASNGRDRGSYEQYF. In DNA, the CDR3 is TGTGCCAGCAATGGTCGGGACAGGGGCTCCTACGAGCAGTACTTC.

This clone was seen just once. This chain joins TRBV7-6 and TRBJ2-1, with 7 bases fitting TRBD2. The CDR3 extends over 17 amino acids. The V gene end was trimmed by 1 base and the J gene end by 1 base; junction bases not matched to a gene: 7. Per the germline V gene, CDR1 is SGHVS and CDR2 is FNYEAQ. CDR3 nucleotides: TGTGCCAGCAGCTTAGTCTCGGGAGGAAGGTCCTACAATGAGCAGTTCTTC. Its protein product is CASSLVSGGRSYNEQFF. Supplemented by reference TRBV7-6 and TRBJ2-1, the full variable domain reads GAGVSQSPRYKVTKRGQDVALRCDPISGHVSLYWYRQALGQGPEFLTYFNYEAQQDKSGLPNDRFSAERPEGSISTLTIQRTEQRDSAMYRCASSLVSGGRSYNEQFFGPGTRLTVL.

The CDR3 DNA is TGTGCCAGCAGCTTGGGGACTAGCGGGTACGAGCAGTACTTC. Protein sequence: CASSLGTSGYEQYF. The chain couples TRBV13 to TRBJ2-7, with TRBD2 identical over 12 bases. The CDR3 runs to 14 residues. The V gene end was trimmed by 3 bases and the J gene end by 4 bases; junction bases not matched to a gene: 1. Germline lookup yields CDR1 PRHDT and CDR2 FYEKMQ (reference sequence).

CDR3 loop: CASRRTGANYGYTF. The CDR3 DNA follows: TGTGCCAGCAGAAGGACAGGGGCTAACTATGGCTACACCTTC. J is TRBJ1-2 and V is TRBV5-8, with 9 bases lining up with TRBD1. Germline CDR1 is SGHTS and CDR2 is YDEGEE. This CDR3 is built from 14 residues. The V segment lost 5 bases and the J segment 0 bases; nucleotides outside the gene matches: 2.

The gene calls are TRBV12-2 and TRBJ1-5; the table's D call TRBD1 went unverified against the DNA. TRBV12-2 is flagged as a pseudogene. The CDR3 covers 17 residues. CDR3 nucleotides: TGTGCAAGTCGCTTAGTGTCGGAGAGGGGGCGAGATCAGCCCCAGCATTTT. Residues: CASRLVSERGRDQPQHF.

This chain joins TRBV14 and TRBJ2-1; 16 nucleotides agree with TRBD2. Germline CDR1 reads SGHDN; CDR2 reads FVKESK. The J segment lost 4 bases and the V segment lost 0 bases, leaving 6 bases of the junction unmatched. The CDR3 has 19 residues. CDR3 in amino acids: CASSQDWGLAGGSYNEQFF. CDR3 nucleotides: TGTGCCAGCAGCCAAGACTGGGGACTAGCGGGAGGGTCTTACAATGAGCAGTTCTTC.

The genes are TRBV19 and TRBJ2-1; 8 bases are a match to TRBD2. The CDR3 is 15 residues long. V lost 8 bases, J lost 2 bases, and 8 bases stayed unmatched. Germline V lookup: CDR1 LNHDA, CDR2 SQIVND (reference sequence). The CDR3 sequence: CASLSGGGTYNEQFF. The CDR3, as DNA: TGTGCCAGTCTGTCGGGAGGGGGGACCTACAATGAGCAGTTCTTC.

The rearrangement joins TRBV19 to TRBJ2-1, with D perhaps TRBD2 (5 bases). Germline CDR1 and CDR2: LNHDA and SQIVND (reference sequence). V lost 7 bases, J lost 3 bases, and 13 bases lay in between. CDR3 length equals 14 residues. The CDR3 bases are TGTGCCAGTACCGGACTTCGCGGCTACAATGAGCAGTTCTTC. Translation gives CASTGLRGYNEQFF.

The rearrangement links TRBV4-3 to TRBJ2-2; TRBD2 might be the D (5 bases). Trimming took 1 base from V and 0 from J, leaving 12 bases between them. CDR1 is LGHNA and CDR2 is YSLEER in the germline V gene. The CDR3 extends over 17 amino acids. CDR3 region: CASSQVLGSANTGELFF. In DNA, the CDR3 is TGCGCCAGCAGCCAAGTACTAGGGAGCGCGAACACCGGGGAGCTGTTTTTT.

This chain uses TRBV5-1 with TRBJ2-2, with 9 bases matching TRBD2. This CDR3 contains 15 residues. The germline gives CDR1 SGHRS, CDR2 YFSETQ. V was clipped by 0 bases and J by 5 bases; unmatched bases: 2. The CDR3 reads CASSLVLAGTGELFF. CDR3 nucleotides: TGCGCCAGCAGCTTGGTCCTAGCGGGGACCGGGGAGCTGTTTTTT.

V usage is TRBV5-6 and J usage is TRBJ2-1, with no clear D. V lost 2 bases to trimming and J lost 6 bases, with 12 bases between them. This CDR3 is 14 amino acids long. Germline loops: CDR1 SGHDT, CDR2 YYEEEE. The CDR3 coding sequence is TGTGCCAGCAGCTTATCGGGTACCACCAATGAGCAGTTCTTC. Its protein product is CASSLSGTTNEQFF.

The chain is built from TRBV14 and TRBJ2-1; tentatively, D is TRBD1 (5 bases). Trimming removed 4 bases at V and 6 bases at J, with 13 bases between. Germline CDR1 reads SGHDN; CDR2 reads FVKESK. This CDR3 spans 14 amino acids. CDR3 DNA: TGTGCCAGCAGCCGGGGCCTCCCAATCAATGAGCAGTTCTTC. Its protein is CASSRGLPINEQFF. Full variable domain (remainder filled in from reference TRBV14 and TRBJ2-1): EAGVTQFPSHSVIEKGQTVTLRCDPISGHDNLYWYRRVMGKEIKFLLHFVKESKQDESGMPNNRFLAERTGGTYSTLKVQPAELEDSGVYFCASSRGLPINEQFFGPGTRLTVL.

The chain uses TRBV5-1 and TRBJ2-1, with 14 bases that match TRBD2. Germline values: CDR1 SGHRS, CDR2 YFSETQ. The CDR3 totals 18 residues. V was pared by 4 bases and J by 6 bases, with 12 bases of the junction left unmatched. The CDR3 coding sequence is TGCGCCAGCAGCCCTACGGGACTAGCGGGAGAACTTGGCAATGAGCAGTTCTTC. Residues: CASSPTGLAGELGNEQFF.

The J gene is TRBJ1-1, the V gene TRBV28; D ambiguous. Germline-derived CDR1 and CDR2 are MDHEN and SYDVKM. The CDR3 is 11 residues long. V was cut by 4 bases and J by 4 bases, with 4 bases left in between. Written as DNA, the CDR3 is TGTGCCAGCAGTTCCATCACTGAAGCTTTCTTT. Protein sequence: CASSSITEAFF.

V gene TRBV6-1 combines with J gene TRBJ2-2; 12 bases are shared with TRBD2. CDR3 length equals 17 residues. Germline trimming cut 4 bases from V and 5 bases from J; bases unmatched to any gene: 8. Per the germline V gene, CDR1 is MNHNS and CDR2 is SASEGT. Here the CDR3 reads CASSAPGLAGRTGELFF. The DNA for the CDR3 is TGTGCCAGCAGTGCCCCCGGACTAGCGGGGAGAACCGGGGAGCTGTTTTTT.